This record looks at one T cell receptor (beta chain) sequence and its context. Its antigen is as yet unknown. TCRdb re-called the 5' RACE reads and catalogs CDR3 proteins one per entry, DNA excluded. The table counts under 350,000 distinct CDR3 sequences; approximately 5.4% lies in the top ten. The source of the sample is a study of monozygotic twins with inflammatory bowel disease. Study-wide results and limits: It was in IBD patients that TCRbeta diversity (inverse Simpson) was lower than in healthy co-twins.

This clonotype originated in a human donor with ulcerative colitis or Crohn's disease, or a healthy co-twin of an affected twin (not recorded which). Sequencing input: blood.

The chain's CDR3 is CASTLVNLGLAPDTQYF. The chain combines TRBV7-9 with TRBJ2-3. Germline V CDR1 and CDR2: SEHNR, FQNEAQ (reference sequence). CDR3 length equals 17 residues. Full variable domain (outside the CDR3, taken from reference TRBV7-9 and TRBJ2-3): DTGVSQNPRHKITKRGQNVTFRCDPISEHNRLYWYRQTLGQGPEFLTYFQNEAQLEKSRLLSDRFSAERPKGSFSTLEIQRTEQGDSAMYLCASTLVNLGLAPDTQYFGPGTRLTVL.